This entry lists 14 T cell receptor beta chains sequenced from one sample in a study of blood T cells in healthy people across ages. A second PCR of roughly 7 to 11 cycles used a sample-barcoded 5' primer and a J-beta primer mix. TCRdb passed the 5' RACE reads through MiXCR, listing each CDR3 protein once. The table has 650,000 to 900,000 distinct CDR3 sequences, approximately 65% seen once. The specimen was blood. The receptor source for this set is a man younger than 45 in good health.

The chain couples TRBV7-2 to TRBJ2-3; tentatively, D is TRBD2 (5 bases). V was shortened by 4 bases and J by 6 bases, with 14 bases between the two germline ends. Germline V gives CDR1 SGHTA, CDR2 FQGNSA. The CDR3 runs 14 residues. CDR3 protein: CASSSGNQPDTQYF. The CDR3 nucleotides are TGTGCCAGCAGCTCCGGGAACCAACCGGATACGCAGTATTTT.

The rearrangement links TRBV7-9 to TRBJ2-6, with TRBD2 as a possible D gene (6 bases). Trimming stripped 9 bases from V and 2 bases from J, with 17 bases between. CDR1 is SEHNR, CDR2 FQNEAQ, per germline (reference sequence). CDR3 length: 16 residues. The CDR3 DNA reads as TGTGCCAGTCATACTGGGGGGTCTGCTGGGGCCAACGTCCTGACTTTC. Protein product: CASHTGGSAGANVLTF.

The chain has TRBV20-1 and TRBJ2-1; weak D call: TRBD1 (5 bases). The CDR3 runs 13 residues. From germline, CDR1 is DFQATT and CDR2 SNEGSKA (reference sequence). The V and J ends lost 6 bases and 6 bases respectively, with 15 bases between them. For the CDR3, the DNA is TGCAGTGCGCCCCGACAGCTCAGCAATGAGCAGTTCTTC. Its protein is CSAPRQLSNEQFF.

This chain connects TRBV4-1 to TRBJ2-1; 11 bases are shared with TRBD2. The CDR3 sequence is 13 residues long. Germline trimming cut 3 bases from V and 14 bases from J; bases unmatched to any gene: 6. The germline V gene encodes CDR1 MGHRA and CDR2 YSYEKL. CDR3: CASSHLSGGVEFF. The CDR3 coding sequence is TGCGCCAGCAGCCACCTTAGCGGGGGGGTTGAGTTCTTC.

This clonotype was recorded a few times. The chain joins TRBV6-5 to TRBJ2-3; TRBD1 aligns across 8 bases. The germline gives CDR1 MNHEY, CDR2 SVGAGI. V gave up 0 bases and J gave up 3 bases; unmatched junction bases: 8. CDR3 size: 17 residues. This CDR3 reads CASSYSKTGGTTDTQYF. The CDR3 region has the DNA TGTGCCAGCAGTTACTCGAAAACAGGGGGGACGACAGATACGCAGTATTTT.

This clonotype was counted between two and nine times. The chain joins TRBV7-2 to TRBJ2-5; D is unclear. CDR3 size: 15 residues. The germline gives CDR1 SGHTA, CDR2 FQGNSA. With 5 bases removed from V and 5 bases from J, the gap between germline ends came to 18 bases. The CDR3 sequence is CASSRDKGMWETQYF. The DNA for the CDR3 is TGTGCCAGCAGCCGAGACAAAGGCATGTGGGAGACCCAGTACTTC.

This clonotype appeared a few times. The rearrangement uses TRBV6-2 or TRBV6-3 and TRBJ2-4, with D possibly called TRBD1 or TRBD2 (5 bases each). The germline gives CDR1 MNHEY, CDR2 SVGEGT. The CDR3 sequence is 13 residues long. Trimming removed 8 bases at V and 9 bases at J, with 17 bases between. CDR3 coding DNA: TGTGCCAGCCGGGGCAGTAGGCTAAGCATTCAGTACTTC. Residues: CASRGSRLSIQYF.

The V and J genes are TRBV10-3 and TRBJ2-3; D might be TRBD1 (6 bases). Germline V gene sequence: CDR1 ENHRY, CDR2 SYGVKD. This CDR3 comprises 13 residues. V shed 5 bases and J shed 3 bases, with 9 bases lying between them. CDR3 in amino acids: CAISSTGTDTQYF. CDR3 in DNA: TGTGCCATCAGTTCCACAGGGACAGATACGCAGTATTTT.

The V gene is TRBV7-9, the J gene TRBJ1-2; D perhaps matches TRBD1 (6 bases). This CDR3 comprises 14 residues. Trimming took off 2 bases at V and 3 bases at J, with 10 bases between the two ends. Per germline, CDR1 SEHNR and CDR2 FQNEAQ (reference sequence). The CDR3 DNA is TGTGCCAGCAGCTTATTCAACAGGGACTATGGCTACACCTTC. Translated, it gives CASSLFNRDYGYTF.

The chain is built from TRBV3-1 and TRBJ2-1, with D perhaps being TRBD1 or TRBD2 (5 bases each). CDR1 and CDR2 (germline): LGHDT, YNNKEL (reference sequence). Trimming shortened V by 7 bases and J by 2 bases, and 12 bases separated the two germline ends. The CDR3 length is 14 residues. CDR3 sequence: CASNPGPTYNEQFF. The CDR3 nucleotides are TGTGCCAGCAACCCGGGGCCGACCTACAATGAGCAGTTCTTC.

This chain links TRBV5-1 with TRBJ2-4; tentative D call: TRBD1 (6 bases). The CDR3 is made up of 16 amino acids. The germline V and J ends were trimmed by 4 bases and 1 base, with 15 bases remaining between them. Germline loops: CDR1 SGHRS, CDR2 YFSETQ. The CDR3 region has the DNA TGCGCCAGCAGCCTGAATGGGGGCGCGGCCAAAAACATTCAGTACTTC. Protein: CASSLNGGAAKNIQYF.

The rearrangement joins TRBV9 to TRBJ1-2; D is uncertain. The germline V and J ends were trimmed by 2 bases and 6 bases, with 8 bases remaining between them. Germline values: CDR1 SGDLS, CDR2 YYNGEE. The CDR3 contains 12 residues. The chain's CDR3 is CASSVGGNGYTF. The CDR3 DNA is TGTGCCAGCAGCGTGGGAGGGAATGGCTACACCTTC.

The CDR3 DNA reads TGTGCCAGCAGCGTAGAGGCGGGACAGAACACTGAAGCTTTCTTT. Protein product: CASSVEAGQNTEAFF. The chain recombines TRBV9 with TRBJ1-1; possible D gene TRBD1, 6 bases. CDR3 length: 15 amino acids. Trimming stripped 0 bases from V and 1 base from J, with 10 bases between. The germline gives CDR1 SGDLS, CDR2 YYNGEE.

About this clonotype itself: The junction departs from the called germline gene at one end, perhaps through a read error. The rearrangement joins TRBV28 to TRBJ2-5, with D uncertain. Germline CDR1 reads MDHEN; CDR2 reads SYDVKM. The CDR3 is made up of 15 amino acids. CDR3 in DNA: TGTGCCGGCAGAACAGCATTAGGTGGTCGAGAGACCCAGTACTTC. Its protein product is CAGRTALGGRETQYF.